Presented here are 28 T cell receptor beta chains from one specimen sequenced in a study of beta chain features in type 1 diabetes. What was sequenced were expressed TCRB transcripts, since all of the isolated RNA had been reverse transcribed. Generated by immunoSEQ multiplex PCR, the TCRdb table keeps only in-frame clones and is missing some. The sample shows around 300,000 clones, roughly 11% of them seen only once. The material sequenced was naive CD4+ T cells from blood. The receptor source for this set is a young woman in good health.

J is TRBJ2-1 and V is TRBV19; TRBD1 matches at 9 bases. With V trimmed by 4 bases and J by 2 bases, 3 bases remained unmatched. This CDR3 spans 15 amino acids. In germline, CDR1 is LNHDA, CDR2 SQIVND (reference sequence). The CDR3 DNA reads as TGTGCCAGTAGTAAGGACAGGGGTACCTACAATGAGCAGTTCTTC. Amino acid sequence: CASSKDRGTYNEQFF.

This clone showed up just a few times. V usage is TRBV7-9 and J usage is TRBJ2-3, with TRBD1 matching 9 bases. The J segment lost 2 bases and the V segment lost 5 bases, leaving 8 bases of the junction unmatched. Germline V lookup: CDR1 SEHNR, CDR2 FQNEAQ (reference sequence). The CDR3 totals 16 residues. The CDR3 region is CASSQLRDRATDTQYF. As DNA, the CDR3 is TGTGCCAGCAGCCAGTTACGGGACAGGGCCACAGATACGCAGTATTTT.

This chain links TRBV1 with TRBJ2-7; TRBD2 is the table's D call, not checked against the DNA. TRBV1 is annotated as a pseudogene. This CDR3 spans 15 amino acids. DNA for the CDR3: TGCACCAGCAGCGCTACGAAGGCTAGCGCCCACGAGCAGTACTTC. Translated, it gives CTSSATKASAHEQYF.

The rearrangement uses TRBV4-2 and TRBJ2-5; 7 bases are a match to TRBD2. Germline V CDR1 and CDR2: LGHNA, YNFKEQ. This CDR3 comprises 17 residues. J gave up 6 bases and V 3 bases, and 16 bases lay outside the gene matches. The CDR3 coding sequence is TGTGCCAGCAGCCAGCGCATTTCGGGGGAGGGTGTGCAGACCCAGTACTTC. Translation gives CASSQRISGEGVQTQYF.

CDR3 DNA sequence: TGTGCCTGCACCACGGGACAGGGGGCGAGTCAGCCCCAGCATTTT. Amino acid sequence: CACTTGQGASQPQHF. The V gene is TRBV30, the J gene TRBJ1-5, with 12 bases identical to TRBD1. V lost 6 bases to trimming and J lost 6 bases; unmatched junction nucleotides: 9. Germline CDR1 reads GTSNPN; CDR2 reads SVGIG (reference sequence). The CDR3 length is 15 residues.

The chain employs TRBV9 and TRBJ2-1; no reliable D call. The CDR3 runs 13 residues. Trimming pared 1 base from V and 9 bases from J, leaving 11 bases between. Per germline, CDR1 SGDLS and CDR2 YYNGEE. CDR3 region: CASSVTLSSEQFF. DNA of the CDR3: TGTGCCAGCAGCGTAACCCTCTCGAGTGAGCAGTTCTTC.

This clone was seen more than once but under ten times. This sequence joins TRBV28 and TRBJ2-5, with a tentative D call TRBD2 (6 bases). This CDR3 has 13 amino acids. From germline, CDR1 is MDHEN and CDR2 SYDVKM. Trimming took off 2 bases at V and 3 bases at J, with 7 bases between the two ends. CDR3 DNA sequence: TGTGCCAGCAGTTTAGCGGGGAAAGAGACCCAGTACTTC. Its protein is CASSLAGKETQYF.

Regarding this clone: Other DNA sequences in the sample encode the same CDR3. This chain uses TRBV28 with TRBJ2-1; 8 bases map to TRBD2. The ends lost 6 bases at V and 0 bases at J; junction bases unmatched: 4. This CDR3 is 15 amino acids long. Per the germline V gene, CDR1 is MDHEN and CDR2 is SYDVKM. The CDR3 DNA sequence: TGTGCCAGCAGAGAAAGCGGGAGCTCCTACAATGAGCAGTTCTTC. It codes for CASRESGSSYNEQFF.

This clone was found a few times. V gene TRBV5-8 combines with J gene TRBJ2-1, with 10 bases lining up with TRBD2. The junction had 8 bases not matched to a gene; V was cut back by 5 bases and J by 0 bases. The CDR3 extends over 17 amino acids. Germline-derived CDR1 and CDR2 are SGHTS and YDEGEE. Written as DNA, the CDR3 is TGTGCCAGCAGACGCAGCGGGAGGGGGAGCTCCTACAATGAGCAGTTCTTC. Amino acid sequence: CASRRSGRGSSYNEQFF.

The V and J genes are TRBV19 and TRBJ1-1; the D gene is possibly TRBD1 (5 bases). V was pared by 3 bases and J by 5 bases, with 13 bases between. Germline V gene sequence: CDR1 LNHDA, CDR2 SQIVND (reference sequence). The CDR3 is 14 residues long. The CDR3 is CASSIEAGGTEAFF. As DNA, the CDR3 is TGTGCCAGTAGTATCGAGGCCGGGGGGACTGAAGCTTTCTTT.

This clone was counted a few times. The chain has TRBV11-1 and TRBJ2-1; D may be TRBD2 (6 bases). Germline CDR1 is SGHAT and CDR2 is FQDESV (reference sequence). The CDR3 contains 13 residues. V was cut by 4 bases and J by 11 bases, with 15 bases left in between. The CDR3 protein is CASSSSSGGKQFF. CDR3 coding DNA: TGTGCCAGCAGCTCCTCTAGTGGGGGGAAGCAGTTCTTC.

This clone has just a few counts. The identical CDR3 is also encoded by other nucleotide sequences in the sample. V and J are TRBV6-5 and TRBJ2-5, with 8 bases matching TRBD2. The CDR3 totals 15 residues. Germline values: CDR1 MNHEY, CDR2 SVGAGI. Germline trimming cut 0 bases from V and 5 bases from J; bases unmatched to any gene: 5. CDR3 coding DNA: TGTGCCAGCAGTTACTCGGGCGGGAGGCGGGAGACCCAGTACTTC. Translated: CASSYSGGRRETQYF.

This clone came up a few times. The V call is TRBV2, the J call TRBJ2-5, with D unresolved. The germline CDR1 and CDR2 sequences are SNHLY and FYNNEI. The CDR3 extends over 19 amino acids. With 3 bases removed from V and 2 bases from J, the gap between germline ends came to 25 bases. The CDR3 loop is CASSESLGQTFMIQETQYF. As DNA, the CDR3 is TGTGCCAGCAGTGAGAGTCTTGGGCAGACCTTCATGATACAAGAGACCCAGTACTTC.

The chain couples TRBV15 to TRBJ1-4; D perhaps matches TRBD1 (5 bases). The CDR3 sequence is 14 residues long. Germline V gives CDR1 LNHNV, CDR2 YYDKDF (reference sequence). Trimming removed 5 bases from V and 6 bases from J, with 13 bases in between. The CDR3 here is CATSRGGADEKLFF. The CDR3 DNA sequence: TGTGCCACCAGCCGCGGAGGGGCGGATGAAAAACTGTTTTTT.

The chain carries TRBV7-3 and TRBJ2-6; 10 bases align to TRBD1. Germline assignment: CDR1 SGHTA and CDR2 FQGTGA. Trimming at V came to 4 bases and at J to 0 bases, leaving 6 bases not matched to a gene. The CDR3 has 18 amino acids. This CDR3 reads CASSSGQGVTSGANVLTF. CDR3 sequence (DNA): TGTGCCAGCAGCTCAGGACAGGGGGTTACCTCTGGGGCCAACGTCCTGACTTTC.

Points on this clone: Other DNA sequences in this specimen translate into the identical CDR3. The CDR3 DNA reads as TGTGCCAGCAGTTTCCGGAGAGGTCGACTCGAGCAGTACTTC. Translated: CASSFRRGRLEQYF. This chain connects TRBV28 to TRBJ2-7; D is unclear. The CDR3 totals 14 residues. The germline CDR1 and CDR2 sequences are MDHEN and SYDVKM. The ends were cut back, 3 bases at V and 6 bases at J, with 15 bases in the middle.

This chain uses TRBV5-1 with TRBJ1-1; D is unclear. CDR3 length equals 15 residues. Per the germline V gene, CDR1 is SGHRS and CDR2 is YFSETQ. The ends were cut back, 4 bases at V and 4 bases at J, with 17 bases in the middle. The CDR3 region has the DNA TGCGCCAGCAGCCGCGTTGCGGAGGGTATCACTGAAGCTTTCTTT. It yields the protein CASSRVAEGITEAFF.

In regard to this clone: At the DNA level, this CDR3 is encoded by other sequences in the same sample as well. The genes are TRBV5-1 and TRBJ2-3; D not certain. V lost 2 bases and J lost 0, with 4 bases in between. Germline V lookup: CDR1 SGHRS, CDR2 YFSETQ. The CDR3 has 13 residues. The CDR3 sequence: CASSFSSTDTQYF. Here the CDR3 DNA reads TGCGCCAGCAGCTTCTCCAGCACAGATACGCAGTATTTT. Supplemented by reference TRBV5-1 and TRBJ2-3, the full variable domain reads KAGVTQTPRYLIKTRGQQVTLSCSPISGHRSVSWYQQTPGQGLQFLFEYFSETQRNKGNFPGRFSGRQFSNSRSEMNVSTLELGDSALYLCASSFSSTDTQYFGPGTRLTVL.

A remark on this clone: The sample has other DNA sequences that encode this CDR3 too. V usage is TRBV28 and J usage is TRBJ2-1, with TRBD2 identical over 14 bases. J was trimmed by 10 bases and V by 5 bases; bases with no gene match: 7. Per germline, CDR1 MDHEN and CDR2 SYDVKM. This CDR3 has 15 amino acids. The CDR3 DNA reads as TGTGCCAGCAGTCCGGGGACTAGCGGGAGCAACGAGCAGTTCTTC. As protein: CASSPGTSGSNEQFF.

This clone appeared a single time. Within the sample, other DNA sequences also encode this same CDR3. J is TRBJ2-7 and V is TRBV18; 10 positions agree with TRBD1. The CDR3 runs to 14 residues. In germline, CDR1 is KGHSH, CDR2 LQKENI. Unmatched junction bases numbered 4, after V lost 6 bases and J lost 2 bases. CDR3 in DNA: TGTGCCAGCTCCGCTGGGACAGGGGCCTACGAGCAGTACTTC. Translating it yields CASSAGTGAYEQYF.

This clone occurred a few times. CDR3 DNA sequence: TGTGCCAGCTCACACGGGACTCTTAATGAAAAACTGTTTTTT. Its protein product is CASSHGTLNEKLFF. This chain connects TRBV18 to TRBJ1-4; maybe TRBD1 (5 bases). Germline CDR1 KGHSH, CDR2 LQKENI. The CDR3 is 14 amino acids. V was pared by 4 bases and J by 4 bases, with 10 bases between. The full variable domain, rest sourced from reference TRBV18 and TRBJ1-4, is NAGVMQNPRHLVRRRGQEARLRCSPMKGHSHVYWYRQLPEEGLKFMVYLQKENIIDESGMPKERFSAEFPKEGPSILRIQQVVRGDSAAYFCASSHGTLNEKLFFGSGTQLSVL.

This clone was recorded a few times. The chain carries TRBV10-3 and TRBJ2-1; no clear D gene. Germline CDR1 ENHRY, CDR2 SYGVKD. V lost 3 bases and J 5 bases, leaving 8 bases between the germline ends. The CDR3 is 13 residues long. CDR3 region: CAISDQQNNEQFF. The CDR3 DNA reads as TGTGCCATCAGTGACCAACAAAACAATGAGCAGTTCTTC.

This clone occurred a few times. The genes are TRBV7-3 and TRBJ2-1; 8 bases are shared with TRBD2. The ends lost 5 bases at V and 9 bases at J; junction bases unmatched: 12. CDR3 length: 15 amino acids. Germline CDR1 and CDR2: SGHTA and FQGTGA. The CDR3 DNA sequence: TGTGCCAGCAGCCAATCTGGAGCGGGAGTGAGTGAGCAGTTCTTC. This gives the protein CASSQSGAGVSEQFF.

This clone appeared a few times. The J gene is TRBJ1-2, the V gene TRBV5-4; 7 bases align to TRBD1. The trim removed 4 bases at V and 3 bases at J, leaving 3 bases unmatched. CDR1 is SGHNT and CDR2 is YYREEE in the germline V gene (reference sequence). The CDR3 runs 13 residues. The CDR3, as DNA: TGTGCCAGCAGCGGGGACAGCTACTATGGCTACACCTTC. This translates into CASSGDSYYGYTF.

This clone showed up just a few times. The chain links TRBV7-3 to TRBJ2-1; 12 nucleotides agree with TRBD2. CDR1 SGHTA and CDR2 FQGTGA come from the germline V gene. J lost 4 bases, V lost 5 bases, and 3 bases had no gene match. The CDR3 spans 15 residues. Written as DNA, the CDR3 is TGTGCCAGCAGCGGGACTAGCGGGCCGTACAATGAGCAGTTCTTC. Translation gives CASSGTSGPYNEQFF.

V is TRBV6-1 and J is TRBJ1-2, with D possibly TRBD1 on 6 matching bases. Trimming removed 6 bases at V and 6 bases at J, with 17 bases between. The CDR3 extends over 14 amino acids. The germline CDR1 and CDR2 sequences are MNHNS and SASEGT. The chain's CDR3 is CASRTGGQEDGYTF. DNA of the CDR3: TGTGCCAGCAGGACCGGGGGGCAGGAGGATGGCTACACCTTC.

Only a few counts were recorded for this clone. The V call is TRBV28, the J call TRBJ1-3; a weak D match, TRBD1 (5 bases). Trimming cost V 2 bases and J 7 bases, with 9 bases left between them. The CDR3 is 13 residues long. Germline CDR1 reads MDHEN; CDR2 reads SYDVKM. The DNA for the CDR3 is TGTGCCAGCAGTTTAGGGGGGTCGAACACCATATATTTT. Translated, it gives CASSLGGSNTIYF.

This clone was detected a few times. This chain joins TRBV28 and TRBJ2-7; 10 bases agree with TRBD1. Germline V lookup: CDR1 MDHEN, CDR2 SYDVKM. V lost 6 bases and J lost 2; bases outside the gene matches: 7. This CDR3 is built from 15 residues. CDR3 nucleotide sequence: TGTGCCAGCAGAGGGACAGGGGTCTTCCCCTACGAGCAGTACTTC. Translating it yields CASRGTGVFPYEQYF.